The entry below describes one TCR beta chain. Its target is not known. CDR1 LNHNV and CDR2 YYDKDF come from the germline V gene (reference sequence). Trimming left V 1 base short and J 3 bases short, with 12 bases between. The CDR3 is 15 residues long. The data were taken from a study of cytomegalovirus exposure and HLA in healthy donors. Study context: Early on, a data release was issued that held some 91 million unique TCRs from HLA-typed donors.

Primers included in the PCR were 60 Vbeta and 13 Jbeta primers. The method was immunoSEQ multiplex PCR; TCRdb's version includes in-frame clones alone and lacks a portion of them. The sample yields some 200,000 clones, 75% to 90% seen once. Study-wide points: The productive fraction for most TCR beta V segments was about 90% or about 30% in an earlier analysis.

Sequencing input: PBMCs. This chain joins TRBV15 and TRBJ1-1, with unresolved D. The receptor was derived from a woman aged 18-29 years in good health and CMV-seronegative. The CDR3 region has the DNA TGTGCCACCAGCAGAGGGAGGGCCGGGGACACTGAAGCTTTCTTT. It yields the protein CATSRGRAGDTEAFF.